The 3 T cell receptor beta chains reported below all come from one sample, sequenced in a study of radiotherapy plus CTLA-4 blockade in lung cancer. Generated by immunoSEQ multiplex PCR, the TCRdb table keeps only in-frame clones and is missing some. The sample yields about 68,000 clones, roughly 85% seen once. The source was peripheral blood, collected from a patient treated with radiotherapy plus ipilimumab. The source is a human donor with non-small cell lung cancer who had a complete response to radiotherapy plus ipilimumab.

CDR3 region: CASSVGGGMNTGELFF. CDR3 DNA: TGTGCCAGCAGTGTTGGCGGGGGGATGAACACCGGGGAGCTGTTTTTT. V is TRBV2 and J is TRBJ2-2; 8 nucleotides align to TRBD2. Germline-derived CDR1 and CDR2 are SNHLY and FYNNEI. This CDR3 comprises 16 residues. The V gene end was trimmed by 4 bases and the J gene end by 1 base; junction bases not matched to a gene: 5.

In nucleotides, the CDR3 is TGTGCCAGCAGCTTAGGGGACATAGGACGAGAGACCCAGTACTTC. Its protein product is CASSLGDIGRETQYF. This chain connects TRBV11-2 to TRBJ2-5, with D maybe TRBD1 (6 bases). The V gene's germline CDR1 is SGHAT and CDR2 FQNNGV. CDR3 size: 15 residues. With 1 base removed from V and 4 bases from J, the gap between germline ends came to 13 bases.

This chain joins TRBV4-1 and TRBJ1-3; 7 bases agree with TRBD1. The CDR3 spans 16 residues. In germline, CDR1 is MGHRA, CDR2 YSYEKL. The trim removed 2 bases at V and 4 bases at J, leaving 8 bases unmatched. CDR3 in amino acids: CASSQTGTGEGNTIYF. For the CDR3, the DNA is TGCGCCAGCAGCCAAACGGGAACAGGGGAGGGAAACACCATATATTTT.